These 16 T cell receptor beta chains share one sample of origin, sequenced in a study of metastatic and nonmetastatic thyroid tumors. TCRdb reassembled clones from the PCR reads with MiXCR. The table lists approximately 79,000 clones, approximately 9% of them singletons. Prior to thyroid surgery, none of the patients had received any treatment. The sequenced sample was blood. The receptor set was obtained from a female donor with papillary thyroid cancer or a benign thyroid nodule (not recorded which). Some clones in this sample may be carry-over from other donors' samples.

This clone has a count of ten or more. The chain joins TRBV5-1 to TRBJ2-3; D is undetermined. The CDR3 runs to 14 residues. Looked up from germline, CDR1 is SGHRS and CDR2 is YFSETQ. Trimming removed 0 bases at V and 6 bases at J, with 11 bases between. The CDR3 is CASSLGQLDDTQYF. The DNA for the CDR3 is TGCGCCAGCAGCTTGGGTCAGTTGGACGATACGCAGTATTTT.

Note on this clone: Likely a read error: the CDR3 ends without its conserved phenylalanine or tryptophan. This chain links TRBV30 with TRBJ1-1, with D perhaps matching TRBD1 (5 bases). Trimming pared 0 bases from V and 4 bases from J, leaving 9 bases between. Germline lookup yields CDR1 GTSNPN and CDR2 SVGIG (reference sequence). The CDR3 spans 13 residues. CDR3 DNA: TGTGCCTGGAGTGTCTGGGGGGTCACTGAAGCTTTCTCT. Translation gives CAWSVWGVTEAFS.

This clone was seen repeatedly, ten times or more. In nucleotides, the CDR3 is TGCGCCAGCAGCTTGGGAACGGCTCCAACTAATGAAAAACTGTTTTTT. This encodes CASSLGTAPTNEKLFF. The V and J genes are TRBV5-1 and TRBJ1-4, with no clear D. The CDR3 loop spans 16 amino acids. The germline gives CDR1 SGHRS, CDR2 YFSETQ. The germline V and J ends were trimmed by 0 bases and 0 bases, with 9 bases remaining between them.

The genes are TRBV5-1 and TRBJ1-4, with 9 bases fitting TRBD1. This CDR3 is 15 amino acids long. Germline V lookup: CDR1 SGHRS, CDR2 YFSETQ. V shed 4 bases, J shed 7 bases, and the junction held 8 bases outside the gene matches. The CDR3 nucleotides are TGCGCCAGCAGCGTCCGGACAGGGGAGGGTGAAAAACTGTTTTTT. Protein product: CASSVRTGEGEKLFF.

Only a few counts were recorded for this clone. The CDR3 DNA reads TGCGCCAGCACCCCTTGGGGATCTAATGAAAAACTGTTTTTT. Translating it yields CASTPWGSNEKLFF. The V gene is TRBV5-1, the J gene TRBJ1-4; D uncertain. Germline CDR1 and CDR2: SGHRS and YFSETQ. This CDR3 region has 14 residues. Trimming removed 6 bases from V and 3 bases from J, with 12 bases in between.

Many counts were recorded for this clone. Possible read error: a much larger clone is one base away. This chain uses TRBV7-9 with TRBJ1-1, with D uncertain. This CDR3 contains 11 residues. Germline V gene lookup returns CDR1 SEHNR and CDR2 FQNEAQ (reference sequence). In DNA form, the CDR3 reads TGTGCCAGCAGCTCCAGTACTGGAGCTTTCTTT. Protein sequence: CASSSSTGAFF.

This clone was seen repeatedly, ten times or more. CDR3: CASSPGQGGSYNSPLHF. The CDR3 region has the DNA TGTGCCAGCTCACCTGGACAGGGCGGCTCCTATAATTCACCCCTCCACTTT. V is TRBV18 and J is TRBJ1-6, with 8 bases matching TRBD1. V lost 3 bases to trimming and J lost 0 bases; unmatched junction nucleotides: 4. The V gene's germline CDR1 is KGHSH and CDR2 LQKENI. This CDR3 region has 17 residues.

This clone has a count of ten or more. The rearrangement uses TRBV6-4 and TRBJ1-1; D is ambiguous. Germline V lookup: CDR1 MRHNA, CDR2 SNTAGT. CDR3 length: 12 residues. The V end lost 0 bases, the J end lost 7 bases, and 6 bases lay between the germline ends. The CDR3 loop is CASSDSRGEAFF. CDR3 nucleotides: TGTGCCAGCAGTGACTCGCGGGGTGAAGCTTTCTTT.

This clone appeared once. The V call is TRBV28, the J call TRBJ1-5; D might be TRBD1 (6 bases). Germline V gene sequence: CDR1 MDHEN, CDR2 SYDVKM. The CDR3 extends over 20 amino acids. V was trimmed by 3 bases and J by 2 bases, leaving 26 bases between them. CDR3 DNA sequence: TGTGCCAGCAGTTTCCCCTCCCGGTACAGGGCGAGGAATTGCAATCAGCCCCAGCATTTT. Its protein is CASSFPSRYRARNCNQPQHF.

This clone was counted many times. The rearrangement uses TRBV5-1 and TRBJ2-2; perhaps D is TRBD1 or TRBD2 (5 bases each). The CDR3 is 16 amino acids. Germline CDR1 and CDR2: SGHRS and YFSETQ. Trimming shortened V by 4 bases and J by 3 bases, and 16 bases separated the two germline ends. The CDR3 spells CASSGMGRTDTGELFF. The CDR3 coding sequence is TGCGCCAGCAGCGGGATGGGACGGACCGACACCGGGGAGCTGTTTTTT. Full variable domain (remainder filled in from reference TRBV5-1 and TRBJ2-2): KAGVTQTPRYLIKTRGQQVTLSCSPISGHRSVSWYQQTPGQGLQFLFEYFSETQRNKGNFPGRFSGRQFSNSRSEMNVSTLELGDSALYLCASSGMGRTDTGELFFGEGSRLTVL.

This clone was seen at least ten times. The chain carries TRBV13 and TRBJ2-1; 11 bases match TRBD2. V shed 5 bases, J shed 4 bases, and the junction held 4 bases outside the gene matches. Germline values: CDR1 PRHDT, CDR2 FYEKMQ (reference sequence). This CDR3 spans 15 amino acids. The CDR3: CASSRLAGGYNEQFF. CDR3 nucleotides: TGTGCCAGCAGCCGGCTAGCGGGGGGATACAATGAGCAGTTCTTC.

This clone was recorded a few times. A much larger clone lies a single base off, so this may be a read error. The same CDR3 can be traced to other DNA sequences in this sample. V and J are TRBV18 and TRBJ2-5; D is perhaps TRBD2 (7 bases). Germline-derived CDR1 and CDR2 are KGHSH and LQKENI. CDR3 length: 14 amino acids. CDR3 sequence (DNA): TGCGCCAGCTCACCAGGTCGGGGGGCAGAGACCCAGTACTTC. Translating gives CASSPGRGAETQYF.

This clone was detected ten times or more. The CDR3 DNA follows: TGCGCCAGCAGCCAGTCCGGGCCGGGGGGCTACGAGCAGTACTTC. This gives the protein CASSQSGPGGYEQYF. V and J are TRBV4-1 and TRBJ2-7; 7 bases fit TRBD2. V was clipped by 3 bases and J by 3 bases; unmatched bases: 8. The CDR3 has 15 amino acids. From germline, CDR1 is MGHRA and CDR2 YSYEKL.

The chain uses TRBV11-2 and TRBJ2-1; 9 bases map to TRBD2. V lost 4 bases to trimming and J lost 3 bases; unmatched junction nucleotides: 7. Looked up from germline, CDR1 is SGHAT and CDR2 is FQNNGV. The CDR3 is 16 amino acids. Written as DNA, the CDR3 is TGTGCCAGCAGCTCCCGGTGCGGGGGGGGCTACAATGAGCAGTTCTTC. It is translated as CASSSRCGGGYNEQFF.

This clone was counted a few times. This could be a read error, since a much larger clone is one nucleotide away. Other DNA sequences within the sample encode an identical CDR3. The chain joins TRBV10-3 to TRBJ2-1; the D gene is possibly TRBD2 (6 bases). Trimming left V 4 bases short and J 4 bases short, with 14 bases between. This CDR3 spans 15 amino acids. From germline, CDR1 is ENHRY and CDR2 SYGVKD. The CDR3 DNA is TGTGCCATCAGTGTTCGGGGGACCTCATACAATGAGCAGTTCTTC. Translating gives CAISVRGTSYNEQFF.

This clone has a count of ten or more. The rearrangement links TRBV20-1 to TRBJ1-6, with 7 bases fitting TRBD1. There are 13 residues in the CDR3. V shed 6 bases, J shed 9 bases, and the junction held 8 bases outside the gene matches. Germline V gene data show CDR1 as DFQATT and CDR2 as SNEGSKA (reference sequence). CDR3 sequence reads: CSAQSRGSSPLHF. Here the CDR3 DNA reads TGCAGTGCCCAGTCCAGGGGGAGTTCACCCCTCCACTTT.